This T cell receptor beta chain emerged from a study of OX40 agonist ivuxolimab in advanced cancers. Looking at the study overall: Every patient in dose escalation had hepatocellular carcinoma, melanoma, renal cell or head and neck cancer.

As concerns this clone: Its cognate antigen is unknown.

Study-level points and caveats: Nonresponders included some who also had low normalized T-cell clonal expansion.

The V gene lost 3 bases and the J gene lost 0 bases, with 8 bases spanning the gap. Germline V lookup: CDR1 SGDLS, CDR2 YYNGEE. The CDR3 totals 14 residues. Assay: immunoSEQ multiplex PCR; the TCRdb copy retains only in-frame clones and omits some. The sample lists approximately 31,000 clones, roughly 88% occurring once. This specimen consisted of CD4+ or CD8+ T cells sorted from blood, obtained in a trial of the OX40 agonist ivuxolimab. The source of this sequence is an adult with an advanced solid tumor such as melanoma, head and neck, liver or kidney cancer. The V call is TRBV9, the J call TRBJ2-3, with D uncertain. The DNA for the CDR3 is TGTGCCAGCAGCGCCCCGACTAGCACAGATACGCAGTATTTT. It specifies CASSAPTSTDTQYF.